Shown below are 4 T cell receptor beta chains from a single sample sequenced in a study of glioma-infiltrating T cells. The iRepertoire nested amplicon-rescue multiplex PCR amplified TCR alpha and beta CDR3s from RNA. TCRdb re-called the multiplex PCR reads with MiXCR, one entry per CDR3 protein. This table has under 200,000 distinct CDR3 sequences, around 45% appearing once. Sequenced material: glioma tissue, nonneoplastic brain tissue, or PBMCs (not recorded which). The source is a human donor with low-grade glioma or glioblastoma, undergoing nonglioma brain surgery, or in good health (not recorded which).

This chain joins TRBV3-1 and TRBJ2-7; D perhaps matches TRBD2 (5 bases). There are 14 residues in the CDR3. V shed 1 base and J shed 3 bases, with 10 bases lying between them. Per the germline V gene, CDR1 is LGHDT and CDR2 is YNNKEL (reference sequence). CDR3 sequence (DNA): TGTGCCAGCAGCCAAGTCGAGACTAACTACGAGCAGTACTTC. Its protein is CASSQVETNYEQYF.

The gene calls are TRBV13 and TRBJ2-2; D call uncertain. The CDR3 is 14 amino acids. V lost 3 bases and J lost 1, with 6 bases in between. Germline values: CDR1 PRHDT, CDR2 FYEKMQ (reference sequence). The CDR3 reads CASSFEWNTGELFF. The CDR3 DNA follows: TGTGCCAGCAGCTTTGAATGGAACACCGGGGAGCTGTTTTTT.

Of note for this clonotype: A much larger clone sits a single nucleotide away, making a read error possible. The chain employs TRBV20-1 and TRBJ2-5, with 7 bases fitting TRBD2. Germline CDR1 and CDR2: DFQATT and SNEGSKA (reference sequence). The CDR3 loop spans 15 amino acids. CDR3 residues: CSGRDMGGSGETQYF. The DNA of the CDR3 is TGCAGTGGTAGAGATATGGGCGGGAGTGGAGAGACCCAGTACTTC.

This clonotype was counted many times. V usage is TRBV6-1 and J usage is TRBJ2-1, with a weak D call TRBD2 (5 bases). Deletions cut 0 bases from V and 4 bases from J, with 10 bases between. The germline gives CDR1 MNHNS, CDR2 SASEGT. The CDR3 sequence is 15 residues long. The CDR3, as DNA: TGTGCCAGCAGTGAAGCTCCCGGGATATACAATGAGCAGTTCTTC. Encoded protein: CASSEAPGIYNEQFF.